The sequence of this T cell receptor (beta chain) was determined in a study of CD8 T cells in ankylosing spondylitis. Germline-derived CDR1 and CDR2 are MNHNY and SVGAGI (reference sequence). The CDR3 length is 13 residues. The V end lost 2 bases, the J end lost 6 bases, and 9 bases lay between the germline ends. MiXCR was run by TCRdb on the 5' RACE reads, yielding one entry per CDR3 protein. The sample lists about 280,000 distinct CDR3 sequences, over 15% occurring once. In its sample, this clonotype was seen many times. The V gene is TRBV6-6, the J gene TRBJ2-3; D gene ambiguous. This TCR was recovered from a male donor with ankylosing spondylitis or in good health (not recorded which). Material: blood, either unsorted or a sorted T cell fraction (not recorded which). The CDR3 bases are TGTGCCAGCAGTTACATAGGGAAGGATACGCAGTATTTT. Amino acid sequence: CASSYIGKDTQYF.